This T cell receptor (beta chain) was retrieved from a study of blood T cell repertoires in COVID-19. Study-wide context: Samples representing acute and convalescent COVID-19 were sourced from the United States, Italy and Spain. PBMCs, B-cell-depleted T cells, or T cells provided the cDNA or gDNA that made up the material.

Patients in Seattle were enrolled during active infection, then followed longitudinally. The germline gives CDR1 SGHTA, CDR2 FQGNSA. The CDR3 sequence is 15 residues long. V dropped 1 base and J dropped 6 bases, with 10 bases sitting between them. Per the authors' pipeline: The authors estimated nucleated cell counts from reference gene primer amplification. Clones were read by immunoSEQ multiplex PCR, and TCRdb kept only the in-frame ones, dropping some. The V and J calls and clone size come from that table; D and trimming were worked out from the DNA. The sample holds some 290,000 clones; around 87% are singletons and the top ten take 0.95% to 1.3%.

The chain combines TRBV7-2 with TRBJ1-6, with no clear D. The sample consisted of peripheral blood. This TCR derives from a woman aged 40 to 50 with COVID-19, enrolled during active disease. As DNA, the CDR3 is TGTGCCAGCAGCTTAGTACCAGGATCTAATTCACCCCTCCACTTT. Translation: CASSLVPGSNSPLHF.